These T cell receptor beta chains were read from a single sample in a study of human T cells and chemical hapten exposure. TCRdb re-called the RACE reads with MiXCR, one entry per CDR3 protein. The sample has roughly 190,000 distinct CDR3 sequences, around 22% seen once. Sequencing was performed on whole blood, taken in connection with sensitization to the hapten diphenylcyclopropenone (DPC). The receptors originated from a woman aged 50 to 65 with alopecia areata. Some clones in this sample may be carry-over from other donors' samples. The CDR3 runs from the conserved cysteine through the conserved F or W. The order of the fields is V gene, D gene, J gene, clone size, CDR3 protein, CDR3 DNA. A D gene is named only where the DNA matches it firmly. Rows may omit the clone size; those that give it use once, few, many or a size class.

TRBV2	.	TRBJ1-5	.	CASSVVKGIQPQHF	TGTGCCAGCAGTGTCGTGAAGGGGATTCAGCCCCAGCATTTT
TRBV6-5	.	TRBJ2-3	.	CASSLLAENTDTQYF	TGTGCCAGCAGTCTACTAGCAGAAAACACAGATACGCAGTATTTT
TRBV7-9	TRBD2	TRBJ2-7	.	CASSLGGLAGRGGNEQYF	TGTGCCAGCAGCTTAGGGGGACTAGCGGGAAGAGGTGGCAACGAGCAGTACTTC
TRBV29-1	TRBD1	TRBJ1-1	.	CSVAPGGVGWEAFF	TGCAGCGTCGCACCAGGGGGCGTAGGTTGGGAAGCTTTCTTT
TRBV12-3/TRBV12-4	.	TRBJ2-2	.	CASSLGNGELFF	TGTGCCAGCAGTTTAGGGAACGGGGAGCTGTTTTTT
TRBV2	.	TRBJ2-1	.	CASSDFQYNEQFF	TGTGCCAGCAGTGATTTCCAGTACAATGAGCAGTTCTTC
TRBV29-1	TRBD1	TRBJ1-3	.	CSVGDRTGNTIYF	TGCAGCGTTGGGGACAGAACTGGAAACACCATATATTTT
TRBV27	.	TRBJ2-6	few	CASSYFGVQGFSGANVLTF	TGTGCCAGCAGTTATTTCGGGGTTCAGGGTTTCTCTGGGGCCAACGTCCTGACTTTC
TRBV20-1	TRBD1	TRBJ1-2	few	CSASVGQVNYGYTF	TGCAGTGCTAGTGTGGGACAGGTTAACTATGGCTACACCTTC
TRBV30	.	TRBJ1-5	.	CAWSDRYNQPQHF	TGTGCCTGGAGTGACAGGTACAATCAGCCCCAGCATTTT